A single sample gave rise to the 15 T cell receptor beta chains below, sequenced in a study of blood T cell repertoires in COVID-19. Only in-frame clones appear in the TCRdb table, and some are missing; sequencing was by immunoSEQ multiplex PCR. The profile shows a few hundred thousand clones, over 80% of them singletons. The specimen sequenced was peripheral blood. These receptors were taken from a woman aged 40 to 50 who had recovered from COVID-19.

The chain recombines TRBV30 with TRBJ2-2, with D tentatively TRBD1 (6 bases). This CDR3 comprises 12 residues. V dropped 4 bases and J dropped 5 bases, with 8 bases sitting between them. The germline V gene has CDR1 GTSNPN and CDR2 SVGIG (reference sequence). The CDR3 loop reads CAWTQGTGELFF. DNA for the CDR3: TGTGCCTGGACACAGGGTACCGGGGAGCTGTTTTTT.

This clone was picked up a small number of times. This chain joins TRBV28 and TRBJ1-6, with 8 bases lining up with TRBD1. Unmatched junction bases numbered 4, after V lost 6 bases and J lost 9 bases. Germline lookup yields CDR1 MDHEN and CDR2 SYDVKM. The CDR3 covers 13 residues. CDR3 nucleotides: TGTGCCAGCAGCGGACAGGGCACTTCACCCCTCCACTTT. This codes for CASSGQGTSPLHF.

The chain combines TRBV5-1 with TRBJ2-3; 15 positions match TRBD2. V lost 5 bases to trimming and J lost 3 bases; unmatched junction nucleotides: 4. The CDR3 is made up of 16 amino acids. Germline V gene sequence: CDR1 SGHRS, CDR2 YFSETQ. The CDR3 nucleotides read TGCGCCAGCAGTAGGGGACTAGCGGGGGGTACAGATACGCAGTATTTT. Its protein product is CASSRGLAGGTDTQYF.

This chain joins TRBV5-1 and TRBJ1-2; the match to TRBD1 covers 8 bases. Germline CDR1 reads SGHRS; CDR2 reads YFSETQ. The ends lost 4 bases at V and 4 bases at J; junction bases unmatched: 6. The CDR3 loop spans 14 amino acids. CDR3 residues: CASSRPDRAYGYTF. The CDR3 DNA is TGCGCCAGCAGCCGACCGGACAGGGCCTATGGCTACACCTTC.

The gene calls are TRBV5-1 and TRBJ2-1; possible D gene TRBD2, 6 bases. Germline V gene lookup returns CDR1 SGHRS and CDR2 YFSETQ. The CDR3 length is 15 residues. Trimming stripped 4 bases from V and 1 base from J, with 12 bases between. CDR3 nucleotide sequence: TGCGCCAGCAGCCCCGGGGGAGATTCCTACAATGAGCAGTTCTTC. It encodes CASSPGGDSYNEQFF.

This chain links TRBV9 with TRBJ2-5, with 10 bases that match TRBD2. The CDR3 is made up of 17 amino acids. Losses at the gene ends were 1 base for V and 2 bases for J; bases not matched to a gene: 8. CDR1 and CDR2 from the germline V gene are SGDLS and YYNGEE. CDR3 in amino acids: CASSVSLAGEPQETQYF. The CDR3 DNA is TGTGCCAGCAGCGTAAGTCTAGCGGGGGAGCCTCAAGAGACCCAGTACTTC.

The V call is TRBV4-1, the J call TRBJ1-4, with 8 bases that match TRBD1. Losses at the gene ends were 2 bases for V and 6 bases for J; bases not matched to a gene: 2. The CDR3 extends over 14 amino acids. CDR1 and CDR2 (germline): MGHRA, YSYEKL. The CDR3 region has the DNA TGCGCCAGCAGCCAAACACAGGGGGATGAAAAACTGTTTTTT. This gives the protein CASSQTQGDEKLFF.

This clone was observed a single time. V is TRBV19 and J is TRBJ2-7; D is possibly TRBD1 (7 bases). Trimming shortened V by 3 bases and J by 4 bases, and 16 bases separated the two germline ends. The CDR3 contains 15 residues. Germline V gene sequence: CDR1 LNHDA, CDR2 SQIVND (reference sequence). CDR3 region: CASSIGGTAFYEQYF. The CDR3 bases are TGTGCCAGTAGTATCGGAGGGACAGCCTTTTACGAGCAGTACTTC.

This clone was counted a few times. This chain connects TRBV2 to TRBJ2-1, with TRBD2 matching over 15 bases. V shed 4 bases, J shed 6 bases, and the junction held 16 bases outside the gene matches. The CDR3 is 20 residues long. Germline CDR1 is SNHLY and CDR2 is FYNNEI. The CDR3 sequence is CASSGIGLAGGSYFSNEQFF. The CDR3 nucleotides are TGTGCCAGCAGTGGGATAGGACTAGCGGGGGGGAGTTATTTCTCCAATGAGCAGTTCTTC.

The V gene is TRBV28, the J gene TRBJ2-7; D gene unclear. V shed 6 bases and J shed 2 bases, with 14 bases lying between them. Germline lookup yields CDR1 MDHEN and CDR2 SYDVKM. This CDR3 region has 14 residues. The CDR3 loop is CASRLHRLTYEQYF. For the CDR3, the DNA is TGTGCCAGCAGGCTTCACCGACTGACCTACGAGCAGTACTTC.

V gene TRBV5-4 combines with J gene TRBJ1-1; perhaps TRBD1 as D (5 bases). Germline CDR1 and CDR2: SGHNT and YYREEE (reference sequence). This CDR3 comprises 15 residues. The V and J ends lost 4 bases and 3 bases respectively, with 16 bases between them. CDR3 nucleotides: TGTGCCAGCAGCCCGTCGGGGGGGAGGTACACTGAAGCTTTCTTT. This encodes CASSPSGGRYTEAFF.

This clone was seen more than once but under ten times. The chain links TRBV6-4 to TRBJ1-2; possibly TRBD1 for D (5 bases). The CDR3 is 13 amino acids. V was pared by 2 bases and J by 8 bases, with 12 bases between. Germline V lookup: CDR1 MRHNA, CDR2 SNTAGT. Here the CDR3 DNA reads TGTGCCAGCAGTGACAGCAGGGTATGGGGCTACACCTTC. It codes for CASSDSRVWGYTF.

The chain links TRBV6-1 to TRBJ1-2, with 9 bases fitting TRBD1. The CDR3 totals 15 residues. Germline loops: CDR1 MNHNS, CDR2 SASEGT. V dropped 2 bases and J dropped 5; count of bases not matched to a gene: 6. CDR3 bases: TGTGCCAGCAGTGAATGGACAGGGGAATTGTATGGCTACACCTTC. Residues: CASSEWTGELYGYTF.

This clone has a single count. The V call is TRBV28, the J call TRBJ2-7; D perhaps matches TRBD2 (5 bases). The CDR3 is 15 amino acids. The V end was cut by 4 bases, the J end by 2 bases, with 15 bases between. Per germline, CDR1 MDHEN and CDR2 SYDVKM. The CDR3 reads CASSSFRGSPYEQYF. The DNA of the CDR3 is TGTGCCAGCAGTTCGTTTCGGGGAAGCCCCTACGAGCAGTACTTC.

The CDR3 reads CASSQHTSGGAQYF. In nucleotides, the CDR3 is TGTGCCAGCAGCCAACATACTAGCGGGGGGGCTCAGTATTTT. The rearrangement joins TRBV3-1 (or the pseudogene TRBV3-2) to TRBJ2-3; 13 bases fit TRBD2. Per the germline V gene, CDR1 is LGHDT and CDR2 is YNNKEL (reference sequence). With V trimmed by 2 bases and J by 12 bases, 5 bases remained unmatched. The CDR3 covers 14 residues.